This passage covers 20 T cell receptor beta chains from one sample sequenced in a study of OX40 agonist ivuxolimab in advanced cancers. Generated by immunoSEQ multiplex PCR, the TCRdb table keeps only in-frame clones and is missing some. The data show 95,000 to 120,000 clones, about 91% seen once. The specimen comprised CD4+ or CD8+ T cells sorted from blood, sampled in a trial of the OX40 agonist ivuxolimab. The receptors originated from an adult with an advanced solid tumor such as melanoma, head and neck, liver or kidney cancer.

The chain uses TRBV18 and TRBJ1-5, with D tentatively TRBD1 (5 bases). Looked up from germline, CDR1 is KGHSH and CDR2 is LQKENI. Trimming took off 0 bases at V and 5 bases at J, with 11 bases between the two ends. This CDR3 region has 15 residues. The CDR3 reads CASSPPGRTDQPQHF. Here the CDR3 DNA reads TGTGCCAGCTCACCACCGGGGCGGACCGATCAGCCCCAGCATTTT.

The V call is TRBV27, the J call TRBJ2-7, with D perhaps given as TRBD1 or TRBD2 (5 bases each). Looked up from germline, CDR1 is MNHEY and CDR2 is SMNVEV (reference sequence). The CDR3 sequence is 14 residues long. V lost 4 bases to trimming and J lost 2 bases, with 12 bases between them. CDR3 in amino acids: CASSYRDATYEQYF. CDR3 sequence (DNA): TGTGCCAGCAGTTACCGGGACGCAACCTACGAGCAGTACTTC.

This chain joins TRBV30 and TRBJ2-3; no definite D call. V shed 3 bases and J shed 2 bases, with 3 bases lying between them. Per germline, CDR1 GTSNPN and CDR2 SVGIG (reference sequence). The CDR3 consists of 11 residues. DNA for the CDR3: TGTGCCTGGAGGTACACAGATACGCAGTATTTT. Translation: CAWRYTDTQYF.

V gene TRBV6-1 combines with J gene TRBJ1-3, with TRBD1 matching 8 bases. V lost 5 bases, J lost 3 bases, and 3 bases stayed unmatched. Per germline, CDR1 MNHNS and CDR2 SASEGT. This CDR3 spans 14 amino acids. The CDR3: CASSPQGGGNTIYF. The CDR3 nucleotides read TGTGCCAGCAGTCCACAGGGGGGTGGAAACACCATATATTTT.

The chain uses TRBV6-5 and TRBJ1-5; D might be TRBD1 (6 bases). In germline, CDR1 is MNHEY, CDR2 SVGAGI. The CDR3 has 14 amino acids. The V gene lost 2 bases and the J gene lost 3 bases, with 8 bases spanning the gap. The CDR3 DNA follows: TGTGCCAGCAGTTACGACAGGTTCAATCAGCCCCAGCATTTT. Amino acids: CASSYDRFNQPQHF.

The V and J genes are TRBV5-1 and TRBJ2-7, with TRBD1 matching over 9 bases. V shed 4 bases, J shed 1 base, and the junction held 3 bases outside the gene matches. Germline V gene data show CDR1 as SGHRS and CDR2 as YFSETQ. The length of the CDR3 is 14 residues. In nucleotides, the CDR3 is TGCGCCAGCAGCCGGACAGGGGTTTCCTACGAGCAGTACTTC. This encodes CASSRTGVSYEQYF.

In its sample, this clone was seen once. The chain links TRBV11-3 to TRBJ2-7; D gene uncertain. The CDR3 consists of 12 residues. Germline V gene data show CDR1 as SGHNT and CDR2 as YENEEA. The V gene lost 4 bases and the J gene lost 6 bases, with 10 bases spanning the gap. This chain's CDR3 is CASSSSGSEQYF. The CDR3 DNA follows: TGTGCCAGCAGCTCCAGTGGCTCCGAGCAGTACTTC.

The chain combines TRBV7-8 with TRBJ2-5; D gene ambiguous. The CDR3 loop spans 13 amino acids. The germline gives CDR1 SGHVS, CDR2 FQNEAQ. V was clipped by 4 bases and J by 0 bases, with 6 bases between them. In DNA, the CDR3 is TGTGCCAGCAGCTCCGGTAACCAAGAGACCCAGTACTTC. Its translation: CASSSGNQETQYF.

This rearrangement joins TRBV18 to TRBJ2-2, with a tentative D call TRBD1 (6 bases). The germline V and J ends were trimmed by 2 bases and 4 bases, with 11 bases remaining between them. This CDR3 comprises 15 residues. Germline lookup yields CDR1 KGHSH and CDR2 LQKENI. DNA for the CDR3: TGTGCCAGCTCACCAGGTCAGGGGCGCACCGGGGAGCTGTTTTTT. Translating gives CASSPGQGRTGELFF.

The V call is TRBV5-8, the J call TRBJ1-2; tentative D call: TRBD1 (6 bases). CDR1 and CDR2 (germline): SGHTS, YDEGEE. V was trimmed by 5 bases and J by 8 bases, leaving 13 bases between them. CDR3 size: 12 residues. The CDR3 DNA reads TGTGCCAGCAGTGGGGGCGCGGAGGGCTACACCTTC. It codes for CASSGGAEGYTF.

V and J are TRBV6-1 and TRBJ1-2; 7 bases map to TRBD1. V trimming: 4 bases; J trimming: 8 bases; junction bases outside the gene matches: 4. From germline, CDR1 is MNHNS and CDR2 SASEGT. The CDR3 loop spans 12 amino acids. CDR3 bases: TGTGCCAGCAGTGGCAGGGGGTACGGCTACACCTTC. This sequence encodes CASSGRGYGYTF.

The chain uses TRBV5-1 and TRBJ2-7; D perhaps matches TRBD2 (6 bases). The CDR3 is made up of 13 amino acids. Germline V gene data show CDR1 as SGHRS and CDR2 as YFSETQ. The V gene lost 5 bases and the J gene lost 0 bases, with 9 bases spanning the gap. The CDR3 loop is CASREGYSYEQYF. The DNA of the CDR3 is TGCGCCAGCAGGGAGGGTTACTCCTACGAGCAGTACTTC.

A single count supports this clone. The genes are TRBV6-5 and TRBJ2-3; the D is unclear. Germline V CDR1 and CDR2: MNHEY, SVGAGI. The CDR3 totals 13 residues. Trimming took off 6 bases at V and 2 bases at J, with 9 bases between the two ends. DNA of the CDR3: TGTGCCAGCAGGAGAGACGACACAGATACGCAGTATTTT. Translated: CASRRDDTDTQYF.

The CDR3 loop is CASMDRGLTDTQYF. The CDR3 nucleotides are TGTGCCAGTATGGACAGGGGGCTGACAGATACGCAGTATTTT. The chain joins TRBV19 to TRBJ2-3; 11 bases map to TRBD1. J was trimmed by 3 bases and V by 7 bases; bases with no gene match: 3. Germline values: CDR1 LNHDA, CDR2 SQIVND (reference sequence). CDR3 size: 14 residues.

The CDR3 loop reads CASSLGLPGDEKLFF. DNA for the CDR3: TGCGCCAGCAGCTTGGGCCTACCTGGGGATGAAAAACTGTTTTTT. V usage is TRBV5-1 and J usage is TRBJ1-4; D is unclear. Germline loops: CDR1 SGHRS, CDR2 YFSETQ. The CDR3 is 15 residues long. V was pared by 0 bases and J by 6 bases, with 12 bases between.

This clone was recorded once. The chain employs TRBV2 and TRBJ1-5; the D gene is possibly TRBD1 (6 bases). V lost 5 bases to trimming and J lost 6 bases, with 17 bases between them. The CDR3 consists of 15 residues. The germline V gene has CDR1 SNHLY and CDR2 FYNNEI. The CDR3 sequence: CASSPSTGGSQPQHF. The CDR3 DNA reads TGTGCCAGCAGTCCATCCACGGGGGGCTCTCAGCCCCAGCATTTT.

This chain uses TRBV29-1 with TRBJ1-1; D gene ambiguous. The CDR3 extends over 13 amino acids. V gave up 4 bases and J gave up 1 base, with 10 bases separating them. Germline values: CDR1 SQVTM, CDR2 ANQGSEA. The CDR3 spells CSVGQQTNTEAFF. The CDR3 DNA is TGCAGCGTTGGCCAGCAGACGAACACTGAAGCTTTCTTT.

The V gene is TRBV6-5, the J gene TRBJ2-1, with 15 positions matching TRBD2. V gave up 4 bases and J gave up 7 bases; unmatched junction bases: 5. The CDR3 has 16 amino acids. The germline V gene encodes CDR1 MNHEY and CDR2 SVGAGI. CDR3 DNA sequence: TGTGCCAGCAGTTGGACTAGCGGGAGGGCAGGGAATGAGCAGTTCTTC. Its translation is CASSWTSGRAGNEQFF.

The V and J genes are TRBV7-9 and TRBJ1-2; D not certain. The CDR3 extends over 13 amino acids. CDR1 is SEHNR, CDR2 FQNEAQ, per germline (reference sequence). Trimming cost V 1 base and J 4 bases, with 7 bases left between them. CDR3 in amino acids: CASSLGTGYGYTF. The CDR3, as DNA: TGTGCCAGCAGCTTAGGGACTGGCTATGGCTACACCTTC.

The chain combines TRBV14 with TRBJ2-3; possibly TRBD2 for D (5 bases). The CDR3 has 15 residues. Trimming shortened V by 2 bases and J by 0 bases, and 9 bases separated the two germline ends. Germline CDR1 and CDR2: SGHDN and FVKESK. The CDR3 DNA reads as TGTGCCAGCAGCCAATCTAGCAGTAGCACAGATACGCAGTATTTT. It specifies CASSQSSSSTDTQYF.